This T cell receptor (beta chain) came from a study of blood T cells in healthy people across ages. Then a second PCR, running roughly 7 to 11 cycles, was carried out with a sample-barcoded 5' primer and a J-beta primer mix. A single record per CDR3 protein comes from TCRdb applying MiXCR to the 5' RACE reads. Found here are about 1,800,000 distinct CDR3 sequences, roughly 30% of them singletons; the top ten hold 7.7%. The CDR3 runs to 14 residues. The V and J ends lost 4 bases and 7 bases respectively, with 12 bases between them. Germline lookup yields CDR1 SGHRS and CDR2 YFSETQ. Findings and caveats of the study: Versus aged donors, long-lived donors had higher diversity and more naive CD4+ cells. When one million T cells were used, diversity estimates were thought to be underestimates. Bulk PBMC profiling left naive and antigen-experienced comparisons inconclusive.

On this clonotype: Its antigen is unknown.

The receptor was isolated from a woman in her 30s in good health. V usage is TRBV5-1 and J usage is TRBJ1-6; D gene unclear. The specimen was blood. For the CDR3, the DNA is TGCGCCAGCAGCCAGTTAGGTACGAATTCACCCCTCCACTTT. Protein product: CASSQLGTNSPLHF.